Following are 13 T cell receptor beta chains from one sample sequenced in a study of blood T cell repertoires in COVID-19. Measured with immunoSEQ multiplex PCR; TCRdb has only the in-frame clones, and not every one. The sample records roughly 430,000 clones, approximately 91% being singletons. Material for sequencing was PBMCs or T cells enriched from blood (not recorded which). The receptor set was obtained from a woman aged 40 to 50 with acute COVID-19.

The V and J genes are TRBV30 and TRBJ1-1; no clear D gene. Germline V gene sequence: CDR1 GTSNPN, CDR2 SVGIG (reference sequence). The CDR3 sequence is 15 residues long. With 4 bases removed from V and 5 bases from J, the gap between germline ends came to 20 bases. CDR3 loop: CAWIPARLRGTEAFF. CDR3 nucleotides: TGTGCCTGGATCCCGGCCCGCCTTCGAGGGACTGAAGCTTTCTTT.

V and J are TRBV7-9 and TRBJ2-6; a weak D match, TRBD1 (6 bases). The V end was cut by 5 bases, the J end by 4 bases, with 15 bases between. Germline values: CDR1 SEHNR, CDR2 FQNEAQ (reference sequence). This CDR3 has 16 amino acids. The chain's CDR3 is CASSPQTGTGANVLTF. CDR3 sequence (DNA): TGTGCCAGCAGCCCTCAAACAGGGACCGGGGCCAACGTCCTGACTTTC.

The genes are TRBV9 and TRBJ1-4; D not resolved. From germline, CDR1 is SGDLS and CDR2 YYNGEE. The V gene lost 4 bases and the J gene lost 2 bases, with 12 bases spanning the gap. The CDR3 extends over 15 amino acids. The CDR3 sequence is CASSTYPFTNEKLFF. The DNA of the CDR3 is TGTGCCAGCAGCACCTACCCTTTCACTAATGAAAAACTGTTTTTT. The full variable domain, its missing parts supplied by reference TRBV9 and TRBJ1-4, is DSGVTQTPKHLITATGQRVTLRCSPRSGDLSVYWYQQSLDQGLQFLIQYYNGEERAKGNILERFSAQQFPDLHSELNLSSLELGDSALYFCASSTYPFTNEKLFFGSGTQLSVL.

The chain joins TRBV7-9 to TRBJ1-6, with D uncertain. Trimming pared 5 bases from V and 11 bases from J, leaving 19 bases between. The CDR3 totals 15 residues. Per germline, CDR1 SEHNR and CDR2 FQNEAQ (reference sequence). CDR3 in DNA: TGTGCCAGCAGCCGGGTTACCGCGAGTTCGGCACCCCTCCACTTT. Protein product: CASSRVTASSAPLHF.

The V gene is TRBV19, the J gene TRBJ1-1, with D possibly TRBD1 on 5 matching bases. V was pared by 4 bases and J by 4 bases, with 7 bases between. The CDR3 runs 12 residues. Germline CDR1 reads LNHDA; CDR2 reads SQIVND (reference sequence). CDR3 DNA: TGTGCCAGTAGTACAGGGATCACTGAAGCTTTCTTT. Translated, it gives CASSTGITEAFF.

The CDR3 loop reads CASSHGVNYGYTF. Here the CDR3 DNA reads TGTGCCAGCAGCCACGGGGTAAACTATGGCTACACCTTC. This chain links TRBV14 with TRBJ1-2; D ambiguous. Trimming stripped 3 bases from V and 2 bases from J, with 7 bases between. This CDR3 has 13 residues. Germline V gives CDR1 SGHDN, CDR2 FVKESK.

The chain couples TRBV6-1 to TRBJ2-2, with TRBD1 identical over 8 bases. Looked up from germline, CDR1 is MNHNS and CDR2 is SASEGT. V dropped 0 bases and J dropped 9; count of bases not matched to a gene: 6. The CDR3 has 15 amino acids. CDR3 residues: CASSEAYRGVRELFF. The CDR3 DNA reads TGTGCCAGCAGTGAAGCGTACAGGGGGGTCAGGGAGCTGTTTTTT.

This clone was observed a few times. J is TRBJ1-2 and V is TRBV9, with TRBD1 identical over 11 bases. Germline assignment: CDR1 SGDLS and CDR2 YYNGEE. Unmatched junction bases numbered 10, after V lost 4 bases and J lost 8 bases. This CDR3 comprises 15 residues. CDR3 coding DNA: TGTGCCAGCAGCACCGGGACAGGGGGTCTTTGGGGCTACACCTTC. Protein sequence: CASSTGTGGLWGYTF.

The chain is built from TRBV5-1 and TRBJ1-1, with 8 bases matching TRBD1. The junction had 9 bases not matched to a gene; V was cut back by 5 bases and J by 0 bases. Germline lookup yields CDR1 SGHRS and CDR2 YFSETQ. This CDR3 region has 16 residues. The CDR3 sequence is CASRLMPGGLNTEAFF. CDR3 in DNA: TGCGCCAGCAGACTAATGCCAGGGGGCCTGAACACTGAAGCTTTCTTT.

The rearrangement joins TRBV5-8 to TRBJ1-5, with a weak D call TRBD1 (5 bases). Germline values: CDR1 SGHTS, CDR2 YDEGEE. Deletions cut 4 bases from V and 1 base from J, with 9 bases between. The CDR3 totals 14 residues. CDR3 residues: CASSLRVSNQPQHF. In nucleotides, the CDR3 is TGTGCCAGCAGCCTCAGGGTGAGCAATCAGCCCCAGCATTTT.

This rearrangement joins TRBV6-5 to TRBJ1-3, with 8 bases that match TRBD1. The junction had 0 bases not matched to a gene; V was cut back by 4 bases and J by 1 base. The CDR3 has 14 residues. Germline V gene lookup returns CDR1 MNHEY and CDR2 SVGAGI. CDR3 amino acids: CASSWTGSGNTIYF. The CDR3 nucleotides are TGTGCCAGCAGTTGGACAGGGTCTGGAAACACCATATATTTT.

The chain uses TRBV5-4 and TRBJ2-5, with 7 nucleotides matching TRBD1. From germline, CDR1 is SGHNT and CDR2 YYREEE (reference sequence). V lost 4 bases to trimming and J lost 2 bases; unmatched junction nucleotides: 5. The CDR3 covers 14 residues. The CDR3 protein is CASSRPGQQETQYF. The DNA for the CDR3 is TGTGCCAGCAGCCGACCGGGACAGCAAGAGACCCAGTACTTC.

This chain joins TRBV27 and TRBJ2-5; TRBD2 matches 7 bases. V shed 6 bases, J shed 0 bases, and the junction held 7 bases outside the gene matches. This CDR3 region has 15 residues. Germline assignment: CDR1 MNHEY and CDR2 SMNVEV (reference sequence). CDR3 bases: TGTGCCAGCAGACCCAGCGGGGAGTACCAAGAGACCCAGTACTTC. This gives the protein CASRPSGEYQETQYF.